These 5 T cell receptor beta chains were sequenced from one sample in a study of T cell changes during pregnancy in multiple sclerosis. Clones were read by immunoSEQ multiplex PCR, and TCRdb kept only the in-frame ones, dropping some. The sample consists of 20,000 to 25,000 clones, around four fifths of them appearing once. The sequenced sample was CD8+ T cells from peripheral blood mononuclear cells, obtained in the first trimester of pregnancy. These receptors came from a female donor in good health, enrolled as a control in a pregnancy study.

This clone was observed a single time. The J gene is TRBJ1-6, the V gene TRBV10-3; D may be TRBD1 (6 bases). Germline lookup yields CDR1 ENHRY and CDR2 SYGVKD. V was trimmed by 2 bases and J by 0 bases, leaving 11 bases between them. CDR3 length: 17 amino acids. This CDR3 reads CAISERDISSYNSPLHF. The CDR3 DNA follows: TGTGCCATCAGTGAGCGGGACATTAGCTCCTATAATTCACCCCTCCACTTT.

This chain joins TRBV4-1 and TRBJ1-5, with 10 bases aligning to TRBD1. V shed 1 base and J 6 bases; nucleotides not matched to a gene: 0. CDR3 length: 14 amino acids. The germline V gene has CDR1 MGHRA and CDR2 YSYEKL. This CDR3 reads CASSQGTGGQPQHF. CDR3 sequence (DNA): TGCGCCAGCAGCCAAGGGACAGGGGGTCAGCCCCAGCATTTT.

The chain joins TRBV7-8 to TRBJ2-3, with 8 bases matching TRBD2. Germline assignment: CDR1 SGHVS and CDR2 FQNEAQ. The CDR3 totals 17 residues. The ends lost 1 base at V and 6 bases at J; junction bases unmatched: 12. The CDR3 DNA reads TGTGCCAGCAGCTTAGTTCAGCTGCCCGGGACTAGGGATACGCAGTATTTT. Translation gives CASSLVQLPGTRDTQYF.

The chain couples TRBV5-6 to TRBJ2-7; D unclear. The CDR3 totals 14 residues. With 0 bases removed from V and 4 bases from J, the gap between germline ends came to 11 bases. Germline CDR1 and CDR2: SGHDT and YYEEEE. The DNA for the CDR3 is TGTGCCAGCAGCTTGGGCACTAATATATACGAGCAGTACTTC. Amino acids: CASSLGTNIYEQYF.

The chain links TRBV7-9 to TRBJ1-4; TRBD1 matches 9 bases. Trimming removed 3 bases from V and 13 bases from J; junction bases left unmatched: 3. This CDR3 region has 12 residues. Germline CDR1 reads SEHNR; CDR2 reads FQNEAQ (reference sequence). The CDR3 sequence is CASSFDRGILFF. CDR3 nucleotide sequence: TGTGCCAGCAGCTTTGACAGGGGGATACTGTTTTTT. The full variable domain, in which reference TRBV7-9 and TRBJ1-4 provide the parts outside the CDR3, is DTGVSQNPRHKITKRGQNVTFRCDPISEHNRLYWYRQTLGQGPEFLTYFQNEAQLEKSRLLSDRFSAERPKGSFSTLEIQRTEQGDSAMYLCASSFDRGILFFGSGTQLSVL.